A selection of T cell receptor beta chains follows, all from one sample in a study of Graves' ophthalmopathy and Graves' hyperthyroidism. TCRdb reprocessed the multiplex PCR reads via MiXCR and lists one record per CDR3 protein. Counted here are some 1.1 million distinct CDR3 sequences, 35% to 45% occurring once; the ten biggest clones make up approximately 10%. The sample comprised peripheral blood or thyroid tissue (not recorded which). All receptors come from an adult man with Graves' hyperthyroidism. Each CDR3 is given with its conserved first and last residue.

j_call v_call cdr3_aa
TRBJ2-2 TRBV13 CASRRGNRGSSGELFF
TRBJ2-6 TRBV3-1 CASGDRTLRANVLTF
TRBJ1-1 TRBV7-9 CASSRGWVGEGARAFF
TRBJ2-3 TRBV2 CASWHRSEYTDTQYF
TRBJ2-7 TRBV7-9 CASSETGFPTVYEQYF
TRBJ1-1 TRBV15 CATSRVAGPNTEAFF
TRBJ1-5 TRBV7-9 CASSLSGTGGSQPQHF
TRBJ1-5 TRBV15 CATSSGEPQHF
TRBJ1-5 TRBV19 CASSISGDQPQHF
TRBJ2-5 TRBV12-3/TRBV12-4 CASRGRMYQETQYF
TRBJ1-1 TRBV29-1 CSVSGEPTEAFF
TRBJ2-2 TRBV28 CASSYSGTSGELFF
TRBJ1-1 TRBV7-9 CASSSEGRGNTEAFF
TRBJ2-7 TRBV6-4 CASGRDSAYEQYF
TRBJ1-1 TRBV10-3 CAISSGTGRLGAFF
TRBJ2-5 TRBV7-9 CASSQGREIQYF
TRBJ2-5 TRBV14 CASSKTLDYQETQYF
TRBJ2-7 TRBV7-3 CASSPYPGLVDEQYF
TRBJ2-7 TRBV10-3 CAISNPGDEQYF
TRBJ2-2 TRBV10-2 CASSSRQKKNTGELFF
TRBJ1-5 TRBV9 CASSDPRQGFNQPQHF
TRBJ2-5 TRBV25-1 CASSDGSGSFQETQYF
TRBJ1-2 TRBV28 CASSLSREGYTF
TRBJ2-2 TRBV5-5 CASSRTGGTRELFF
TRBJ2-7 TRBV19 CASSFLSSYEQYF
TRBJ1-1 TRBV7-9 CASSRHRVDRLAGTEAFF
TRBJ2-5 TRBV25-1 CASRPAGPEETQYF
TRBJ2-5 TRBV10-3 CAISAGREMMETQYF
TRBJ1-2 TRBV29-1 CSVDSQGCGYTF
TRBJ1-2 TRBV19 CASRPSTDPYGYTF
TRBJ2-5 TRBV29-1 CSVGTGGQETQYF
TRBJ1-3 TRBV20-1 CSAAAGFGNTIYF
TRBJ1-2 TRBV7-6 CASSRGQGYHGYTF
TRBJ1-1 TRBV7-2 CASSPRPGQPNTEAFF
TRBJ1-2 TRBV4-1 CASSQDRGRREGYTF
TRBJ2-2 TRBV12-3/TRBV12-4 CASSPIRQGDTGELFF
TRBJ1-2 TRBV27 CASSLTPRGYGYTF
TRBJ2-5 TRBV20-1 CSARDLWGRETQYF
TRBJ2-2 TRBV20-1 CSATRSGELFF
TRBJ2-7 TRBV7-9 CASSLGPGGHPITYEQYF
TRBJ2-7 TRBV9 CASSGGNRDLGEQYF
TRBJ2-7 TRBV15 CATRLTSGSKNEQYF
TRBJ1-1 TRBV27 CASSLVRTMNTEAFF
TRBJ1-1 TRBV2 CASSFSVTTEAFF
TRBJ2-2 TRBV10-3 CAINGNTGELFF
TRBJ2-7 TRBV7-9 CASSSSLSGKDRAYEQYF
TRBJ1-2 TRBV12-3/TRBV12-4 CASSQAPIQGNGYTF
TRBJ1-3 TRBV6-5 CASSYSSRQAISGNTIYF
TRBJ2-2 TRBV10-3 CAISDTPRELFF
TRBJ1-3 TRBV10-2 CASKETGAFSGNTIYF
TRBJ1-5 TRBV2 CASRKDRGRNQPQHF
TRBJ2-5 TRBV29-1 CSVNQGETQYF
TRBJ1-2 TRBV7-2 CASSFPDRGYGYTF
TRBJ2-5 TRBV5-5 CASSFRDSTETQYF
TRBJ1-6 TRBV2 CASSSAGTSNSPLHF